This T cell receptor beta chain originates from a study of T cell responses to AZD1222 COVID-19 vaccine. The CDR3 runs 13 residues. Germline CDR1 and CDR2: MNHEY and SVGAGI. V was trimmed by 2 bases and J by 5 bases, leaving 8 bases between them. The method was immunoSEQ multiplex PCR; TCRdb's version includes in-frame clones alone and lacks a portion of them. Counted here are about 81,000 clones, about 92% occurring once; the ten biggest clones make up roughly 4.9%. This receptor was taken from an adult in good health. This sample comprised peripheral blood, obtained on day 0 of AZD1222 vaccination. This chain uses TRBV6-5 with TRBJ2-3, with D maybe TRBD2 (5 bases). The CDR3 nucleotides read TGTGCCAGCAGTTACGTCGCGGGAGATACGCAGTATTTT. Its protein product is CASSYVAGDTQYF.